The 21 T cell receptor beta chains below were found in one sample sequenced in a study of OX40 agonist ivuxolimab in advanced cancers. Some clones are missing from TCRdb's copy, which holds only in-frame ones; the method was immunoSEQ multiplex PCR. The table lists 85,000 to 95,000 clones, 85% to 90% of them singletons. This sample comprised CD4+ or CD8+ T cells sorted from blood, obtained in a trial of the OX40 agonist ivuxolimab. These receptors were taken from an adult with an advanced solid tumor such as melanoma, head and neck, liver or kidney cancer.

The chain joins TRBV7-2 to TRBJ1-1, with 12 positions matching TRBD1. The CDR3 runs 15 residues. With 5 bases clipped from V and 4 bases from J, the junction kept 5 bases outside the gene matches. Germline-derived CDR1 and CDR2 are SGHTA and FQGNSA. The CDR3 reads CASSPGTGGRTEAFF. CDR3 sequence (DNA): TGTGCCAGCAGCCCCGGGACAGGGGGCCGCACTGAAGCTTTCTTT. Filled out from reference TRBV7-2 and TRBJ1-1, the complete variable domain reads GAGVSQSPSNKVTEKGKDVELRCDPISGHTALYWYRQSLGQGLEFLIYFQGNSAPDKSGLPSDRFSAERTGGSVSTLTIQRTQQEDSAVYLCASSPGTGGRTEAFFGQGTRLTVV.

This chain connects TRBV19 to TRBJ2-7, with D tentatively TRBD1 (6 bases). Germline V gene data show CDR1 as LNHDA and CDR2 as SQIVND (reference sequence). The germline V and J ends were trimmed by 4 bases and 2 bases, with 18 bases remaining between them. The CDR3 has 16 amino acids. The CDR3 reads CASSTEQGPHPYEQYF. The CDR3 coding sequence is TGTGCCAGTAGTACGGAACAGGGCCCTCACCCCTACGAGCAGTACTTC. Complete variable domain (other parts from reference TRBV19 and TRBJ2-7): DGGITQSPKYLFRKEGQNVTLSCEQNLNHDAMYWYRQDPGQGLRLIYYSQIVNDFQKGDIAEGYSVSREKKESFPLTVTSAQKNPTAFYLCASSTEQGPHPYEQYFGPGTRLTVT.

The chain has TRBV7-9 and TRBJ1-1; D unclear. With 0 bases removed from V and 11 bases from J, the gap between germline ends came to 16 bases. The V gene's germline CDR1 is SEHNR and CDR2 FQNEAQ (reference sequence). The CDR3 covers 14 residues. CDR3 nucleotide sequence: TGTGCCAGCAGCTTAGCAGGTCAGGCTGGCGACGCTTTCTTT. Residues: CASSLAGQAGDAFF.

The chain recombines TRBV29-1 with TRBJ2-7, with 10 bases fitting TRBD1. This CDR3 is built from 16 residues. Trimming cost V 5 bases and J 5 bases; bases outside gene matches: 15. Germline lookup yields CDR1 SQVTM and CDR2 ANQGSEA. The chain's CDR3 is CSVLARSGTGVDEQYF. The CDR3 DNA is TGCAGCGTTTTGGCTCGGTCCGGGACAGGGGTCGACGAGCAGTACTTC.

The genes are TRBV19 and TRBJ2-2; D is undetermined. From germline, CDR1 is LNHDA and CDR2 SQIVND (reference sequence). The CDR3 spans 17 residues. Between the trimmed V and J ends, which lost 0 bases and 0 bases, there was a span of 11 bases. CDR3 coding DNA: TGTGCCAGTAGTATAGAAGTAAGTAGGGCGAACACCGGGGAGCTGTTTTTT. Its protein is CASSIEVSRANTGELFF.

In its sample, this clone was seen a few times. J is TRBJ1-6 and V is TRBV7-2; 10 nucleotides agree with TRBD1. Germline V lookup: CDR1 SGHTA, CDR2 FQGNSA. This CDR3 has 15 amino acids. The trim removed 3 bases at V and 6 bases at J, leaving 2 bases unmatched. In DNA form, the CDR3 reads TGTGCCAGCAGCTTCGACAGGGGGCTTAATTCACCCCTCCACTTT. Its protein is CASSFDRGLNSPLHF.

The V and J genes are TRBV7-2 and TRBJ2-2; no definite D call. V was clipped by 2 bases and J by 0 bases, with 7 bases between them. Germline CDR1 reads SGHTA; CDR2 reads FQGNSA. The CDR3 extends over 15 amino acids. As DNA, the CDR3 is TGTGCCAGCAGCTTACTGGGGTCGAACACCGGGGAGCTGTTTTTT. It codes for CASSLLGSNTGELFF.

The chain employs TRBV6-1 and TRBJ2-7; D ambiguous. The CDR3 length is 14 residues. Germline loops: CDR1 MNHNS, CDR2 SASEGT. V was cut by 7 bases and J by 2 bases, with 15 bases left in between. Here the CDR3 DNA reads TGTGCCAGCACGCAAACATTAGGGACCTACGAGCAGTACTTC. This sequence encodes CASTQTLGTYEQYF.

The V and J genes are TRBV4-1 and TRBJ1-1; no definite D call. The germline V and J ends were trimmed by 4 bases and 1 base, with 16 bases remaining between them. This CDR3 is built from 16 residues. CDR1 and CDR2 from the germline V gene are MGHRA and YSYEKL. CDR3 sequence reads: CASSPTLTEPNTEAFF. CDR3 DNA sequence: TGCGCCAGCAGCCCTACCCTTACGGAGCCGAACACTGAAGCTTTCTTT.

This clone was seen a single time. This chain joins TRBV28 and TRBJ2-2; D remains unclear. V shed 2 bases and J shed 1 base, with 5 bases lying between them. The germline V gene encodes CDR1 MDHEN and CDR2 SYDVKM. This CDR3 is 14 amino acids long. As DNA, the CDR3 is TGTGCCAGCAGTTTAGGGATGAACACCGGGGAGCTGTTTTTT. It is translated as CASSLGMNTGELFF.

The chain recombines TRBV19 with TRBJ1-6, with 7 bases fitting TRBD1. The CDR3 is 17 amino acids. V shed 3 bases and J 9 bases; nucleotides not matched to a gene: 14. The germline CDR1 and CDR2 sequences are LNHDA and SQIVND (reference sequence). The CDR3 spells CASSIGATGHSPSPLHF. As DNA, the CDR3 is TGTGCCAGTAGTATTGGGGCGACAGGGCATTCTCCTTCACCCCTCCACTTT.

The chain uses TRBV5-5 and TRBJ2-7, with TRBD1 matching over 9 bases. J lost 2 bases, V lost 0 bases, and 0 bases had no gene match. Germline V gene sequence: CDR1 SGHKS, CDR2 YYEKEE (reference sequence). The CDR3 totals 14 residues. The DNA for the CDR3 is TGTGCCAGCAGCTTGGGACAGGGGGCCTACGAGCAGTACTTC. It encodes CASSLGQGAYEQYF.

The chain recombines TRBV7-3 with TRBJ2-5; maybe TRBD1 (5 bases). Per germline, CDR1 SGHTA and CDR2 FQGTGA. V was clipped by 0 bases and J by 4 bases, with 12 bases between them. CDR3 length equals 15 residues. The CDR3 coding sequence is TGTGCCAGCAGCTTAACGAAGGGGCTAGTAGAGACCCAGTACTTC. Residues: CASSLTKGLVETQYF.

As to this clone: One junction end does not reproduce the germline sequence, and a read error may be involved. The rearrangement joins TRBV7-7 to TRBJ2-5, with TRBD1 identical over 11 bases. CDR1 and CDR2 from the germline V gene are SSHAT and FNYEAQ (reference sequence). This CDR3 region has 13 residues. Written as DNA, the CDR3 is TGTGCTAGCAGCCGGGACAGGGGGGAGACCCAGTACTTC. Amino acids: CASSRDRGETQYF.

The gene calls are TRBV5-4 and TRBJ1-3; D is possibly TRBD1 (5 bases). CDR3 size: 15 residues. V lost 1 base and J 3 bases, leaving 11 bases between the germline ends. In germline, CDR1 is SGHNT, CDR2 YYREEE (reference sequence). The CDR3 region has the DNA TGTGCCAGCAGCTTGCCCGGGACGGGTGGAAACACCATATATTTT. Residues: CASSLPGTGGNTIYF.

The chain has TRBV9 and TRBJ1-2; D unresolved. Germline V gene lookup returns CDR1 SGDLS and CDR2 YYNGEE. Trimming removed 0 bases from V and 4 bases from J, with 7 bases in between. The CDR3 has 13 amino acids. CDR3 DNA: TGTGCCAGCAGCGTAGCTGAATTCTATGGCTACACCTTC. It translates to CASSVAEFYGYTF.

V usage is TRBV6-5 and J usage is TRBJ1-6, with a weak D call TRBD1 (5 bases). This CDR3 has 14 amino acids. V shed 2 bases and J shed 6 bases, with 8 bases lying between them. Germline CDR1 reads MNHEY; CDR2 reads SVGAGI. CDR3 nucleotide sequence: TGTGCCAGCAGTTACAGGGGCCCTAATTCACCCCTCCACTTT. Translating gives CASSYRGPNSPLHF.

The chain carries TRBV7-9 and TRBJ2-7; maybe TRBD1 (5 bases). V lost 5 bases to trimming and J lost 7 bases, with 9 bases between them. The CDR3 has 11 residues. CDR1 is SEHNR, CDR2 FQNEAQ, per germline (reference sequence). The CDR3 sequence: CASSHPGEQYF. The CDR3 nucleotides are TGTGCCAGCAGCCACCCAGGGGAGCAGTACTTC. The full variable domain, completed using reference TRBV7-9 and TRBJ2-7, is DTGVSQNPRHKITKRGQNVTFRCDPISEHNRLYWYRQTLGQGPEFLTYFQNEAQLEKSRLLSDRFSAERPKGSFSTLEIQRTEQGDSAMYLCASSHPGEQYFGPGTRLTVT.

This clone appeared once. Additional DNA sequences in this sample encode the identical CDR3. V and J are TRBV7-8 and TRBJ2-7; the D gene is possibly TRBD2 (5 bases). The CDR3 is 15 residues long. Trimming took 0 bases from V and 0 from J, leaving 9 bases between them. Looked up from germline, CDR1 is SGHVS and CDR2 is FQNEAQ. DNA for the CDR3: TGTGCCAGCAGCTTAGCGGAGGCGGTCTCCTACGAGCAGTACTTC. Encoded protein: CASSLAEAVSYEQYF.

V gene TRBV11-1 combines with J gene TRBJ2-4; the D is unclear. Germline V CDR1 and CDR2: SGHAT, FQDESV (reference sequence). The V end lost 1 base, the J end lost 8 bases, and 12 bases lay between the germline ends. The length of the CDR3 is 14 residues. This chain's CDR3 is CASSLGRSNDIQYF. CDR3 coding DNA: TGTGCCAGCAGCTTAGGACGGTCCAATGACATTCAGTACTTC.

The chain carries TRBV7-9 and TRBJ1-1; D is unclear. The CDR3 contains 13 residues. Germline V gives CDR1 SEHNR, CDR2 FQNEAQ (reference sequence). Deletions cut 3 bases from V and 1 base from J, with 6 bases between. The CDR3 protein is CASSFGENTEAFF. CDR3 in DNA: TGTGCCAGCAGCTTCGGCGAGAACACTGAAGCTTTCTTT.